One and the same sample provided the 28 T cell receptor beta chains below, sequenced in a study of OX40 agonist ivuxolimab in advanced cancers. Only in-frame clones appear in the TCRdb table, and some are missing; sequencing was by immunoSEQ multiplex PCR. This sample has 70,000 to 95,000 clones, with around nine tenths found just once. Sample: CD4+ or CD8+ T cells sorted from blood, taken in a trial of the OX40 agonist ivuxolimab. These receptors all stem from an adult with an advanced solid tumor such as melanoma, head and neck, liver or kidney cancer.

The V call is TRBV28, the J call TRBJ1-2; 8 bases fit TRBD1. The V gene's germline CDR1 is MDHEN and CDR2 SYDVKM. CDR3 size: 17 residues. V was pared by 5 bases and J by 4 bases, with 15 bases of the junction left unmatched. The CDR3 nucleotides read TGTGCCAGCAGTGCGGCAGGACAGGGACGTCCGGGCTATGGCTACACCTTC. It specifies CASSAAGQGRPGYGYTF.

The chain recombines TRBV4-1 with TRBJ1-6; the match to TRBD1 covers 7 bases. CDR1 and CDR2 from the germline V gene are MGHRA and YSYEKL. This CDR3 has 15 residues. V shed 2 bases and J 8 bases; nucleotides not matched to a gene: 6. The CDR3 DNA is TGCGCCAGCAGCCAACCGGGACAGCTATATTCACCCCTCCACTTT. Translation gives CASSQPGQLYSPLHF.

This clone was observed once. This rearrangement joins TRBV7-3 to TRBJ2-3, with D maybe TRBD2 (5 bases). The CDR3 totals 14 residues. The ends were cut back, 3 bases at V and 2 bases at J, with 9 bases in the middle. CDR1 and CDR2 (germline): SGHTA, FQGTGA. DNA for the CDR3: TGTGCCAGCAGCTTCTTAGCGAACACAGATACGCAGTATTTT. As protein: CASSFLANTDTQYF.

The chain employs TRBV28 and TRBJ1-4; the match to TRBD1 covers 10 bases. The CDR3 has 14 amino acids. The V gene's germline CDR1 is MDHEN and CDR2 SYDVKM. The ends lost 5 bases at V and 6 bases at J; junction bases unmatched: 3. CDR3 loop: CASSRQGAYEKLFF. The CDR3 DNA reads TGTGCCAGCAGTCGACAGGGGGCTTATGAAAAACTGTTTTTT.

The CDR3 nucleotides read TGTGCCAGCAGCTTGCGGGGGGCGAGTCAGCCCCAGCATTTT. This translates into CASSLRGASQPQHF. This chain links TRBV7-2 with TRBJ1-5; D might be TRBD1 (6 bases). Looked up from germline, CDR1 is SGHTA and CDR2 is FQGNSA. The CDR3 is 14 residues long. V was pared by 3 bases and J by 6 bases, with 12 bases between.

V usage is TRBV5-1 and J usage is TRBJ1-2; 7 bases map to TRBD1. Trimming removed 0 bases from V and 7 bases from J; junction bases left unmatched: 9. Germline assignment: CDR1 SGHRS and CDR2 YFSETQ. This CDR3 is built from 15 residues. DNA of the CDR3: TGCGCCAGCAGCTTGGGGGGACAGCCTTCTCGTGGCTACACCTTC. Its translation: CASSLGGQPSRGYTF. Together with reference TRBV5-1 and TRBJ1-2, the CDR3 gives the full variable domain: KAGVTQTPRYLIKTRGQQVTLSCSPISGHRSVSWYQQTPGQGLQFLFEYFSETQRNKGNFPGRFSGRQFSNSRSEMNVSTLELGDSALYLCASSLGGQPSRGYTFGSGTRLTVV.

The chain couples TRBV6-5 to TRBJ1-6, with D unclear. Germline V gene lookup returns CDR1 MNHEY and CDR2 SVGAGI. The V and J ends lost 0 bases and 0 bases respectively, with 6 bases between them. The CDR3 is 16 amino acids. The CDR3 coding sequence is TGTGCCAGCAGTTACTCGCTACACTCCTATAATTCACCCCTCCACTTT. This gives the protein CASSYSLHSYNSPLHF.

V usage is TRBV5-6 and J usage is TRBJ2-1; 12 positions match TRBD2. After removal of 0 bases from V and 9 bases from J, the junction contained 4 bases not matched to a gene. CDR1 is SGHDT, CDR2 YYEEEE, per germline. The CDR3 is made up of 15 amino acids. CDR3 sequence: CASSLGLAGGLEQFF. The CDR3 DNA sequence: TGTGCCAGCAGCTTGGGGCTAGCGGGAGGGCTTGAGCAGTTCTTC. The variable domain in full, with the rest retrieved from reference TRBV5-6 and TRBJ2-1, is DAGVTQSPTHLIKTRGQQVTLRCSPKSGHDTVSWYQQALGQGPQFIFQYYEEEERQRGNFPDRFSGHQFPNYSSELNVNALLLGDSALYLCASSLGLAGGLEQFFGPGTRLTVL.

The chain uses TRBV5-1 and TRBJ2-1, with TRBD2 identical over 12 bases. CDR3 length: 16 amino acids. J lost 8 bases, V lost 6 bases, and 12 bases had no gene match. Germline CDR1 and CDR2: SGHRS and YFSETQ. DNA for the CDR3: TGCGCCAGCATGAGGACTAGCGGGACCTGGCGGGATGAGCAGTTCTTC. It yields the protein CASMRTSGTWRDEQFF.

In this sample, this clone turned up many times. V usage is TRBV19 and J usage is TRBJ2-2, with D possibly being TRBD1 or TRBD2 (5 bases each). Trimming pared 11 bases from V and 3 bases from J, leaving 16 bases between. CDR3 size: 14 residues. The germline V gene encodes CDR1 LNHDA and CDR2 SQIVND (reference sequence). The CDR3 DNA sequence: TGTGCCGGACGGAGGCAGGGCGACACCGGGGAGCTGTTTTTT. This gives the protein CAGRRQGDTGELFF.

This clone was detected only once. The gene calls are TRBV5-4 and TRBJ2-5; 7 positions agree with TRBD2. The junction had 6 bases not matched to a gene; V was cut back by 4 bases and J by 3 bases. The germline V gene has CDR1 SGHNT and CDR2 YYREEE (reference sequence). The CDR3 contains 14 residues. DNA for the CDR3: TGTGCCAGCAGCCGTGGGAGGGCCGAAGAGACCCAGTACTTC. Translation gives CASSRGRAEETQYF.

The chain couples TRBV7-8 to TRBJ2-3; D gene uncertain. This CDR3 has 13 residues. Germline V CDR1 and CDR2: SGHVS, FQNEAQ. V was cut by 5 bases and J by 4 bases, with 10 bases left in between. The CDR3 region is CASSPGFADTQYF. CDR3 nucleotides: TGTGCCAGCAGCCCCGGTTTTGCAGATACGCAGTATTTT.

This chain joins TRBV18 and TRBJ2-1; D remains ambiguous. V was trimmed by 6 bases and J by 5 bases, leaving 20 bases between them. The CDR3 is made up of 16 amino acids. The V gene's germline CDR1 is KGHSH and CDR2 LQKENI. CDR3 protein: CASSRTDGTFDNEQFF. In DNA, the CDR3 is TGTGCCAGCTCTCGGACGGACGGAACCTTTGACAATGAGCAGTTCTTC.

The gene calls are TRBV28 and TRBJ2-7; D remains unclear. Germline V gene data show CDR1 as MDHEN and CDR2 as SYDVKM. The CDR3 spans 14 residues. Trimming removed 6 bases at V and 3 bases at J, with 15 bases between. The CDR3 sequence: CASRSFGFSYEQYF. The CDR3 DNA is TGTGCCAGCAGGAGCTTCGGTTTTAGCTACGAGCAGTACTTC.

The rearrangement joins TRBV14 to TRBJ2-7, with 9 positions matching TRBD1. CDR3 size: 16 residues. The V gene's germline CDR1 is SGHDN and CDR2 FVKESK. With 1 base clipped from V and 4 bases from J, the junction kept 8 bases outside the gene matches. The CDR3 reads CASSQATGTGWYEQYF. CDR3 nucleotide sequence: TGTGCCAGCAGCCAAGCTACCGGGACAGGGTGGTACGAGCAGTACTTC. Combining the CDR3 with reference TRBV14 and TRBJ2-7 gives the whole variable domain EAGVTQFPSHSVIEKGQTVTLRCDPISGHDNLYWYRRVMGKEIKFLLHFVKESKQDESGMPNNRFLAERTGGTYSTLKVQPAELEDSGVYFCASSQATGTGWYEQYFGPGTRLTVT.

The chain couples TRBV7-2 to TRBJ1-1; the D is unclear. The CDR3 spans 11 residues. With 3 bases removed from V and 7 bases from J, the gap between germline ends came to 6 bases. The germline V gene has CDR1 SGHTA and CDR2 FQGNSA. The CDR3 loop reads CASSFGGEAFF. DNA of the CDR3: TGTGCCAGCAGCTTCGGAGGTGAAGCTTTCTTT.

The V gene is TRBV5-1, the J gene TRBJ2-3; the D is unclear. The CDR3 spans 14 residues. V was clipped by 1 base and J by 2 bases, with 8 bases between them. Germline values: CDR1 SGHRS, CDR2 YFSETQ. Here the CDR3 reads CASSLTLDTDTQYF. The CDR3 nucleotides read TGCGCCAGCAGCTTGACACTCGACACAGATACGCAGTATTTT. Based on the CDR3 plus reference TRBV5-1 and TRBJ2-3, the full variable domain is KAGVTQTPRYLIKTRGQQVTLSCSPISGHRSVSWYQQTPGQGLQFLFEYFSETQRNKGNFPGRFSGRQFSNSRSEMNVSTLELGDSALYLCASSLTLDTDTQYFGPGTRLTVL.

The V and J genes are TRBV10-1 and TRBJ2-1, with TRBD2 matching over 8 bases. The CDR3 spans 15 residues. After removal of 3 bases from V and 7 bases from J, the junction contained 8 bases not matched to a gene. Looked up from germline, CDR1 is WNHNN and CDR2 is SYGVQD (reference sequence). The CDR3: CASSDKREPTNEQFF. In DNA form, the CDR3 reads TGCGCCAGCAGTGATAAGCGGGAGCCTACTAATGAGCAGTTCTTC.

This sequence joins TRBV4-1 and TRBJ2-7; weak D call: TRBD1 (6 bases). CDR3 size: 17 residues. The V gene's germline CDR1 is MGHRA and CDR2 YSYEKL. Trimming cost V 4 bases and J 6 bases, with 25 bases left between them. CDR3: CASSRRRAGAEGFEQYF. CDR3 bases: TGCGCCAGCAGCCGGAGAAGAGCAGGGGCGGAAGGATTCGAGCAGTACTTC.

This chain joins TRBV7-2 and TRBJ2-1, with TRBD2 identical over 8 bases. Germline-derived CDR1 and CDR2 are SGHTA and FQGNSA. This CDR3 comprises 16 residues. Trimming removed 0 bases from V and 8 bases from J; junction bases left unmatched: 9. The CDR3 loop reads CASSLALREVADEQFF. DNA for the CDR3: TGTGCCAGCAGCTTAGCTCTGCGGGAGGTGGCGGATGAGCAGTTCTTC.

The CDR3 sequence is CASRPGAGEKLFF. In DNA form, the CDR3 reads TGTGCCTCAAGACCAGGGGCCGGAGAAAAACTGTTTTTT. The chain links TRBV30 to TRBJ1-4; TRBD1 might be the D (6 bases). Germline V lookup: CDR1 GTSNPN, CDR2 SVGIG (reference sequence). The V end lost 7 bases, the J end lost 8 bases, and 17 bases lay between the germline ends. This CDR3 is built from 13 residues. Together with reference TRBV30 and TRBJ1-4, the CDR3 gives the full variable domain: SQTIHQWPATLVQPVGSPLSLECTVEGTSNPNLYWYRQAAGRGLQLLFYSVGIGQISSEVPQNLSASRPQDRQFILSSKKLLLSDSGFYLCASRPGAGEKLFFGSGTQLSVL.

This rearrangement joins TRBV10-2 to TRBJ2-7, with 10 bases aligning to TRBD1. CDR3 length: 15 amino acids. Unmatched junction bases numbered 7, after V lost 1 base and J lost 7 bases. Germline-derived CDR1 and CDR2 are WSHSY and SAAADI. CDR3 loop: CASSEFRTGGREQYF. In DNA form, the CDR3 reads TGCGCCAGCAGTGAGTTTAGGACAGGGGGGAGGGAGCAGTACTTC.

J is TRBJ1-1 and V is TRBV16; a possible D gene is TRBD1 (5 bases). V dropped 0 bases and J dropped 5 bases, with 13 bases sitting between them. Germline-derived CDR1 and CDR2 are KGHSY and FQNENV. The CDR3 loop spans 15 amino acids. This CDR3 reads CASSQSRGTLTEAFF. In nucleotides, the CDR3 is TGTGCCAGCAGCCAATCGAGAGGGACCCTTACTGAAGCTTTCTTT. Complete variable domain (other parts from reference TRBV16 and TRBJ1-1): GEEVAQTPKHLVRGEGQKAKLYCAPIKGHSYVFWYQQVLKNEFKFLISFQNENVFDETGMPKERFSAKCLPNSPCSLEIQATKLEDSAVYFCASSQSRGTLTEAFFGQGTRLTVV.

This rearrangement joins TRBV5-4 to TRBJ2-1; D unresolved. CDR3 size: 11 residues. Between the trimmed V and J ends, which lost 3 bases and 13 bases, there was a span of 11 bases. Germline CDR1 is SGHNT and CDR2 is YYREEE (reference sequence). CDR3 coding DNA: TGTGCCAGCAGCTCGGCACCACCCCAGTTCTTC. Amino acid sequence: CASSSAPPQFF.

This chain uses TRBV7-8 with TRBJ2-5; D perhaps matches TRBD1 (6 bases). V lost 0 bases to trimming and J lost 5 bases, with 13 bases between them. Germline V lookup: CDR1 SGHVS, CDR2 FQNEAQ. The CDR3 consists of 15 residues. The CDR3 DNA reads TGTGCCAGCAGCTTAGCGGGGGCCCTGAGGGAGACCCAGTACTTC. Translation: CASSLAGALRETQYF.

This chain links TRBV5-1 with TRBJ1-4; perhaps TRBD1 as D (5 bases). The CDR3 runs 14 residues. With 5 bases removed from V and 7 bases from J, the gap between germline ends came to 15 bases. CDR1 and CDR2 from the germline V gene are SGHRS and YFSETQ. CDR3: CASRVRGEGEKLFF. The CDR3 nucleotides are TGCGCCAGCAGGGTCCGAGGGGAAGGTGAAAAACTGTTTTTT.

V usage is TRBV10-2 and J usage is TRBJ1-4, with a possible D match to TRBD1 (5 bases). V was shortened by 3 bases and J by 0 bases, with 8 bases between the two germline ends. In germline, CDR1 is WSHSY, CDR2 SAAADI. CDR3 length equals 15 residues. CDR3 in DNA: TGCGCCAGCAGTGAATACAGGACAACTAATGAAAAACTGTTTTTT. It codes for CASSEYRTTNEKLFF.

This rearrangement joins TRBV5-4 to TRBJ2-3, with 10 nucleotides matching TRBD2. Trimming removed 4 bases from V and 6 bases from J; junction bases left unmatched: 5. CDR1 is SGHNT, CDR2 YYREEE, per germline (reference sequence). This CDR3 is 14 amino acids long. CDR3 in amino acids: CASSSLAGEDTQYF. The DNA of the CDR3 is TGTGCCAGCAGCAGTCTAGCGGGGGAGGATACGCAGTATTTT. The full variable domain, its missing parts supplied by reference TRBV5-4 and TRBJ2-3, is ETGVTQSPTHLIKTRGQQVTLRCSSQSGHNTVSWYQQALGQGPQFIFQYYREEENGRGNFPPRFSGLQFPNYSSELNVNALELDDSALYLCASSSLAGEDTQYFGPGTRLTVL.